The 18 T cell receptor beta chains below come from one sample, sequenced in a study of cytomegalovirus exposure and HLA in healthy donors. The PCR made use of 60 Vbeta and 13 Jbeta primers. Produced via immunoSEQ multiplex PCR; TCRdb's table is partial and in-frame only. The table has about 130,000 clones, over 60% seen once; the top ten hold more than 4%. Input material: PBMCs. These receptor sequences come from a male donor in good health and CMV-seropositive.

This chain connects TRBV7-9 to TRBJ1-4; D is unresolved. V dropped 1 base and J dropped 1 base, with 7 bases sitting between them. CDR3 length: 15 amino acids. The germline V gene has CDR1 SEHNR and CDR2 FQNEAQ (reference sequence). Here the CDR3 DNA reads TGTGCCAGCAGCTTAGTGGGAGGAACTAATGAAAAACTGTTTTTT. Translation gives CASSLVGGTNEKLFF.

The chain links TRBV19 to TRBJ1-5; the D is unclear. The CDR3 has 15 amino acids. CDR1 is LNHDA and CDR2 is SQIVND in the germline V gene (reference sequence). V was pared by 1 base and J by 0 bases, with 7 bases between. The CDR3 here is CASSIGSHSNQPQHF. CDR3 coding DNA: TGTGCCAGTAGTATAGGAAGCCATAGCAATCAGCCCCAGCATTTT.

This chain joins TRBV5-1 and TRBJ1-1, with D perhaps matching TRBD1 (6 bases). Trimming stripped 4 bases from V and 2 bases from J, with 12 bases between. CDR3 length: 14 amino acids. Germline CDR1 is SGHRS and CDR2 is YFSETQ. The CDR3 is CASSLPGGNTEAFF. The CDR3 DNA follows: TGCGCCAGCAGCCTCCCGGGGGGCAACACTGAAGCTTTCTTT.

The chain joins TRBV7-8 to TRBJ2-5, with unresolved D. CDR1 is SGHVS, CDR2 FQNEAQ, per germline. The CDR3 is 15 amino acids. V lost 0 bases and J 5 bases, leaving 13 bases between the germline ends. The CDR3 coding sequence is TGTGCCAGCAGCTTAGCAGGAGTATGGTGGGAGACCCAGTACTTC. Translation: CASSLAGVWWETQYF.

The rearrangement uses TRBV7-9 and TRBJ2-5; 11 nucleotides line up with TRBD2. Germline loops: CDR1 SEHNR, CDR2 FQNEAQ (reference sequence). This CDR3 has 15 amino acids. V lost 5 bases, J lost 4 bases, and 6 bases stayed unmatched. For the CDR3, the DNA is TGTGCCAGCAGCAAACTAGCGGGAGAGGGAGAGACCCAGTACTTC. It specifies CASSKLAGEGETQYF.

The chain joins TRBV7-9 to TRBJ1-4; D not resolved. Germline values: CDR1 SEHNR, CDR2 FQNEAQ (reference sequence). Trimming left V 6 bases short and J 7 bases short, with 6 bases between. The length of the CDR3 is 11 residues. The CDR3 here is CASSRGEKLFF. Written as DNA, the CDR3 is TGTGCCAGCAGTCGAGGTGAAAAACTGTTTTTT.

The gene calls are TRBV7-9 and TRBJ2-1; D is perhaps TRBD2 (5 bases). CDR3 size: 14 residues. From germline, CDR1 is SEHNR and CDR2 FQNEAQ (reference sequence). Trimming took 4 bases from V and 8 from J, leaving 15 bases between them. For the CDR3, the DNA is TGTGCCAGCAGCTGGGGTGTCGGAGGTTATGAGCAGTTCTTC. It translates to CASSWGVGGYEQFF.

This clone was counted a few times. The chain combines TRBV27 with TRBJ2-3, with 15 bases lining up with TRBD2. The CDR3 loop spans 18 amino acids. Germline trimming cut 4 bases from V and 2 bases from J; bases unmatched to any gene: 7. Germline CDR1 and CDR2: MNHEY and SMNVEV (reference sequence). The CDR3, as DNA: TGTGCCAGCAGTTCCGGGACTAGCGGGGGGCTCGTCACAGATACGCAGTATTTT. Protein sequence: CASSSGTSGGLVTDTQYF.

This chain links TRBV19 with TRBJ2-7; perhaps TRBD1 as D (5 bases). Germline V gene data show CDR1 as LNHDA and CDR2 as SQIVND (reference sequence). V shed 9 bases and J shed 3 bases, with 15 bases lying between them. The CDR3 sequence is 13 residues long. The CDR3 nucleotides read TGTGCCAGCGCACTAACAGGAAACTACGAGCAGTACTTC. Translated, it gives CASALTGNYEQYF.

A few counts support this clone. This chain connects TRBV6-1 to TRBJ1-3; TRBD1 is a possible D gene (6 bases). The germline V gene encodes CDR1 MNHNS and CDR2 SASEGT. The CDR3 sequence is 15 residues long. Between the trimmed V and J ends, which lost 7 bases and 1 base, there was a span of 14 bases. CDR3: CASTGSQGSGNTIYF. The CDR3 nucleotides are TGTGCCAGCACCGGATCCCAGGGGTCTGGAAACACCATATATTTT.

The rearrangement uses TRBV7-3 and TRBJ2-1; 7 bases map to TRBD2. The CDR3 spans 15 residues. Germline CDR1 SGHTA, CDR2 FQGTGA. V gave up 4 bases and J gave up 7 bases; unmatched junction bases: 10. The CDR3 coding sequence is TGTGCCAGCAGCTCTCCGGGACTAATGGGGAATGAGCAGTTCTTC. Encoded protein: CASSSPGLMGNEQFF.

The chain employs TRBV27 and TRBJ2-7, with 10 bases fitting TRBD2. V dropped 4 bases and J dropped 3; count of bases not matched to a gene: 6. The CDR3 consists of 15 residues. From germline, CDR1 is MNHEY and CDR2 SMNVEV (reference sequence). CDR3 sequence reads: CASSYKSGRDYEQYF. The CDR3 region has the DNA TGTGCCAGCAGTTATAAGAGCGGGAGGGACTACGAGCAGTACTTC.

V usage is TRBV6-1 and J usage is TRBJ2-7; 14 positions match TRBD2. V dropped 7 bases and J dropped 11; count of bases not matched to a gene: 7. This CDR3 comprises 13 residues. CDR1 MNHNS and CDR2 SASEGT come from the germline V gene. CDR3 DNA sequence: TGTGCCAGCATGGGGACTAGCGGGAGCCCGAAGTACTTC. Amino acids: CASMGTSGSPKYF.

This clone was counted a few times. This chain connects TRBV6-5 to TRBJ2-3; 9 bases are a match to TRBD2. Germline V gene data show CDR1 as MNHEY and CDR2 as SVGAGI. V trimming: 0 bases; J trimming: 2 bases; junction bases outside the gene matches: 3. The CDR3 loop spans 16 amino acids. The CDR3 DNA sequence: TGTGCCAGCAGTTACTCGCCTAGCGGGACCACAGATACGCAGTATTTT. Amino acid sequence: CASSYSPSGTTDTQYF.

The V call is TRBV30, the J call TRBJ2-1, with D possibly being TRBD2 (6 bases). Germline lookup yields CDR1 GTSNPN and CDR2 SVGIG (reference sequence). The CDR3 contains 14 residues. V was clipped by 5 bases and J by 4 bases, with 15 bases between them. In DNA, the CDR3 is TGTGCCTGGGACGTGGACCGGGGGTACAATGAGCAGTTCTTC. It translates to CAWDVDRGYNEQFF.

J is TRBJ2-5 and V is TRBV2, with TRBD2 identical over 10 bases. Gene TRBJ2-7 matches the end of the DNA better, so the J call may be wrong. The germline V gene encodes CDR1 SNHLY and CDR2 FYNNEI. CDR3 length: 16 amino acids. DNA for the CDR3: TGTGCCAGCAGTTGGCAGACTAGCGGGTTGGCCTACGAGCAGTACTTC. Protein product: CASSWQTSGLAYEQYF.

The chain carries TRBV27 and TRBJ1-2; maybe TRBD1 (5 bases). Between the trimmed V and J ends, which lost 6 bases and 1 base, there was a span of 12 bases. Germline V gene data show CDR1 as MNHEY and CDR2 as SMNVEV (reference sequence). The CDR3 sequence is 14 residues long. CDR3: CASRGTPSNYGYTF. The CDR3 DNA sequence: TGTGCCAGCAGAGGGACTCCAAGTAACTATGGCTACACCTTC.

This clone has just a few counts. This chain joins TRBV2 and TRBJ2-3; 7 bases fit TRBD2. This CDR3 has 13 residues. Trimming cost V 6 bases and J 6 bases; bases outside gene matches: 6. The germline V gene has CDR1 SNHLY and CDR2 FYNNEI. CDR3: CASRVGRGDTQYF. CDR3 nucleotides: TGTGCCAGCAGAGTGGGGCGGGGGGATACGCAGTATTTT.